This TCR beta chain was recorded in a study of blood T cell repertoires in COVID-19. Ages ranged from about 18 to 89 years, with residence in about two dozen US areas. Per the original methods: Reference gene primer amplification gave estimated nucleated cell counts. Data came from immunoSEQ multiplex PCR; TCRdb stores just in-frame clones and leaves some out. V and J calls plus clone size are reproduced from that table; the DNA served to infer D and trimming. The sample contains around 200,000 clones, around 80% of which appear only once. This receptor was identified in a woman aged 40 to 50 with acute COVID-19. Sequenced sample: PBMCs or T cells enriched from blood (not recorded which).

For the CDR3, the DNA is TGTGCCAGCAGCCTCTCAATAGCGGCGAAGTACGAGCAGTACTTC. Translated, it gives CASSLSIAAKYEQYF. The genes are TRBV5-6 and TRBJ2-7, with D perhaps matching TRBD2 (6 bases). CDR1 and CDR2 (germline): SGHDT, YYEEEE. The CDR3 is 15 residues long. Trimming removed 4 bases at V and 4 bases at J, with 18 bases between.